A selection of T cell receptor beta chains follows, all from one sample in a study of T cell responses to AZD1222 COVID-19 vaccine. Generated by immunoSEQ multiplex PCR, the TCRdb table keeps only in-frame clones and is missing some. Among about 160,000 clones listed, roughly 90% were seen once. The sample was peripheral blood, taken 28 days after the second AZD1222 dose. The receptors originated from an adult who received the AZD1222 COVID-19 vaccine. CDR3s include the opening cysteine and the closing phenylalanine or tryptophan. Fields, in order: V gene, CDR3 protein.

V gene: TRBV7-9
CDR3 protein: CASSPRGAIYNEQFF

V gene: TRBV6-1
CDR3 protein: CASSALGTGFSYEQYF

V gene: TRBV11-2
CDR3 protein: CASSRRLAGGPLQETQYF

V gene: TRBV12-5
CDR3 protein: CASGLGEGINSPLHF

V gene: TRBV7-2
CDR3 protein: CASSLYGGYTF

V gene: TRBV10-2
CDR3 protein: CASSQGQRAMRSEAFF

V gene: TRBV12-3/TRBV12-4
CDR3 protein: CASRTGSEQPQHF

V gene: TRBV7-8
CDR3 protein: CASSMGQPNTEAFF

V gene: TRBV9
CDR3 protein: CASTPMGGASTDTQYF

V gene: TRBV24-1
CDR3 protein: CATQLGADEKLFF

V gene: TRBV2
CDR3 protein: CASSSPLGGRLGAFF

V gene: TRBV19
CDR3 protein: CASRAPSRASGYGYTF

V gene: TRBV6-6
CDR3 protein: CASSPRHQPQHF

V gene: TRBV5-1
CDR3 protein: CASSFDSLNTEASF

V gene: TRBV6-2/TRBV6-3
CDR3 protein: CASSFRTGSTEAFF

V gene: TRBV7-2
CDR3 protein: CASSPTGVNTEAFF

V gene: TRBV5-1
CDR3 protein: CASSSDSGLAGAYNEQFF

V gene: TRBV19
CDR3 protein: CASSMWDRFGELFF

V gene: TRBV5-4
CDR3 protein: CASSSPSQDKNIQYF

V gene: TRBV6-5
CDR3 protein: CASSIGRGPQETQYF

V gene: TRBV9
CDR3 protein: CASSGSGTPYEQYF

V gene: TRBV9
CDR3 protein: CASSPTTGDTQYF

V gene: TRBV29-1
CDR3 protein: CSVGERPGQGLDTQYF

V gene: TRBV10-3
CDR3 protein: CAISDSPRDTQYF

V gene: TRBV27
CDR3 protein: CASSPAGTHEQYF

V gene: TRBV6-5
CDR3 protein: CASSYGDRRRYTF

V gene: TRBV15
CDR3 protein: CATSRDLTSSGNTIYF

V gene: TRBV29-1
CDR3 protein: CSVQSSYNSPLHF

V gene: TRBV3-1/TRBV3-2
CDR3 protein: CASSQGGPGGEQYF

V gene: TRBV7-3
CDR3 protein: CASSPSGSGQETQYF

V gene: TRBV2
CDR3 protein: CASSLERVRSRPEAFF